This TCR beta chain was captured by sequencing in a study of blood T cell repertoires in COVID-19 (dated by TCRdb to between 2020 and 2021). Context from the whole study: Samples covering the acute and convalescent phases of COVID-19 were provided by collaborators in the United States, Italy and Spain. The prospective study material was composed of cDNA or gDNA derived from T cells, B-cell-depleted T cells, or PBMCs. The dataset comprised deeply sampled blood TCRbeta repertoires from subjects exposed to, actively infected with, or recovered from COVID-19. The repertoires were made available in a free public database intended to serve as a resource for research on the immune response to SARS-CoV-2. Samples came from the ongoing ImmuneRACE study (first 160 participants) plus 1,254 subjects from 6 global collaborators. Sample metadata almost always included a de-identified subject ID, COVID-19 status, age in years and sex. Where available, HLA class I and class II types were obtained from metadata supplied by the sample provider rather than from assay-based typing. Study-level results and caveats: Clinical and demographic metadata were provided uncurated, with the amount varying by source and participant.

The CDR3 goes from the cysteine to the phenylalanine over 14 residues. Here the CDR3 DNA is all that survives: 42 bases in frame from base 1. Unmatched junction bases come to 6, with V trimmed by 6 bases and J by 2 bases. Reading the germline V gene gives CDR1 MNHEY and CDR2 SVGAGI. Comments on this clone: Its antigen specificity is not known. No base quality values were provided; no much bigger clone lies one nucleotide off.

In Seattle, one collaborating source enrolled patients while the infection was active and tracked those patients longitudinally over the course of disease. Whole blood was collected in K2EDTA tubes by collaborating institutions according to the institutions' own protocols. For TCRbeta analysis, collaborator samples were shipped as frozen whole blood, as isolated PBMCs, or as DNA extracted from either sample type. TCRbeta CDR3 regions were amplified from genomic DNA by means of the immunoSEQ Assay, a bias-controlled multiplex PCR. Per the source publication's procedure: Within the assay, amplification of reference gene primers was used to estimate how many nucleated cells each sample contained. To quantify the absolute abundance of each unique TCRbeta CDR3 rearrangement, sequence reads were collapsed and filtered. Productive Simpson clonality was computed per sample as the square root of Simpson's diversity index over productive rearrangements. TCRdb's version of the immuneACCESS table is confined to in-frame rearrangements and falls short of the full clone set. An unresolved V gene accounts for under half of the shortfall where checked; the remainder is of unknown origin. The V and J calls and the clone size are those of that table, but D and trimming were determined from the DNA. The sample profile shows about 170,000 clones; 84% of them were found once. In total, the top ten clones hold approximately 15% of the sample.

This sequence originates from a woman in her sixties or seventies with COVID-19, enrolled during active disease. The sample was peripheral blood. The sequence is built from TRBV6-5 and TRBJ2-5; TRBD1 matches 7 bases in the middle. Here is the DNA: TGTGCCAGCAGACGCGACAGGGCACAAGAGACCCAGTACTTC. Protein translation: CASRRDRAQETQYF.